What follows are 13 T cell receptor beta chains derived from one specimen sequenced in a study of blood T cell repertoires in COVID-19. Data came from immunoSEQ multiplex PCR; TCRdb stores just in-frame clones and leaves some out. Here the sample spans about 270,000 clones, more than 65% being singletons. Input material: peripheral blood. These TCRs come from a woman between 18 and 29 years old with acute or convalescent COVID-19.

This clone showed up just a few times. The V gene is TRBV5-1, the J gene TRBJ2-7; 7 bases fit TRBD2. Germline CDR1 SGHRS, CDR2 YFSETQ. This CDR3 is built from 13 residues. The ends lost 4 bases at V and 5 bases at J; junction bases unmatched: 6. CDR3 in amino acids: CASSQRAGDEQYF. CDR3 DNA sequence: TGCGCCAGCAGCCAGCGGGCGGGAGACGAGCAGTACTTC.

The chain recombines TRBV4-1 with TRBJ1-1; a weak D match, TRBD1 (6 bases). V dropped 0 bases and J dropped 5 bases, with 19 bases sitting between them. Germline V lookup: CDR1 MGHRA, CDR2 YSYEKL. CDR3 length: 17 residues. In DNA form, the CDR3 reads TGCGCCAGCAGCCAAGATGTGAGAAGGGGGTGGTGGACTGAAGCTTTCTTT. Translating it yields CASSQDVRRGWWTEAFF.

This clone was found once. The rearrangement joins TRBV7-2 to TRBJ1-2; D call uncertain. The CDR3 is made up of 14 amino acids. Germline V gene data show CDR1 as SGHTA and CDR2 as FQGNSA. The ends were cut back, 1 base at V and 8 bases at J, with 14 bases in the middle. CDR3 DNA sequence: TGTGCCAGCAGCTTAGTAGGTAGCGCCGGGGGCTACACCTTC. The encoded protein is CASSLVGSAGGYTF.

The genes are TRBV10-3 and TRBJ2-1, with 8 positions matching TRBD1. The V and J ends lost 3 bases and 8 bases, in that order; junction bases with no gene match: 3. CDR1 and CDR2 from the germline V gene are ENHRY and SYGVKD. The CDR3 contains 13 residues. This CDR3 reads CAISDGQGYEQFF. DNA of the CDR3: TGTGCCATCAGTGATGGACAGGGCTATGAGCAGTTCTTC.

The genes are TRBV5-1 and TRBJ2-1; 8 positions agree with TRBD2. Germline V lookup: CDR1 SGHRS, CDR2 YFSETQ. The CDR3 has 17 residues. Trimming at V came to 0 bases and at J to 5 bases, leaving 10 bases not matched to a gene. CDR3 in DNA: TGCGCCAGCAGCTTGGTGGGACTAGTTCCCACGAACAATGAGCAGTTCTTC. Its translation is CASSLVGLVPTNNEQFF.

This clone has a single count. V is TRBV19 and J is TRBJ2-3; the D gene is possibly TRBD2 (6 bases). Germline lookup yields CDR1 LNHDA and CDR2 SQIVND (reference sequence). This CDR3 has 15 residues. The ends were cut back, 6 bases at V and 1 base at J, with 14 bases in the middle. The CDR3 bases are TGTGCCAGTAGCCTCGACGGGGGTGGCACAGATACGCAGTATTTT. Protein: CASSLDGGGTDTQYF. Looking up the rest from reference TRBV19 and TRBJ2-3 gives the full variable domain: DGGITQSPKYLFRKEGQNVTLSCEQNLNHDAMYWYRQDPGQGLRLIYYSQIVNDFQKGDIAEGYSVSREKKESFPLTVTSAQKNPTAFYLCASSLDGGGTDTQYFGPGTRLTVL.

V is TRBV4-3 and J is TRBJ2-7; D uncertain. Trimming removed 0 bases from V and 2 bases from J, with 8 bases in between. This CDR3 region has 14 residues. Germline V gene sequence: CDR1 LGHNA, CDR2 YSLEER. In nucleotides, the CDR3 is TGCGCCAGCAGCCAAGACGCTACCACCTACGAGCAGTACTTC. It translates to CASSQDATTYEQYF.

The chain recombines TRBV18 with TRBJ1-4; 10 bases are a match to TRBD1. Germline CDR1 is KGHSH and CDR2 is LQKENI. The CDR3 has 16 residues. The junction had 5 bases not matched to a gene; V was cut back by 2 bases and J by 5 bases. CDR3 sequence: CASSPAPGQGNEKLFF. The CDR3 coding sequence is TGTGCCAGCTCACCAGCGCCGGGACAGGGGAATGAAAAACTGTTTTTT. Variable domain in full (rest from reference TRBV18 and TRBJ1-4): NAGVMQNPRHLVRRRGQEARLRCSPMKGHSHVYWYRQLPEEGLKFMVYLQKENIIDESGMPKERFSAEFPKEGPSILRIQQVVRGDSAAYFCASSPAPGQGNEKLFFGSGTQLSVL.

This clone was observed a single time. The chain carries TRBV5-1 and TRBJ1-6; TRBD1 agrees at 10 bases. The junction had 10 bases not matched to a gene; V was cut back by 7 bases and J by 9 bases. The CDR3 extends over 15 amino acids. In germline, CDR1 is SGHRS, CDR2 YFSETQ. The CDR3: CASRTGTGVSSPLHF. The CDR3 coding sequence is TGCGCCAGCCGCACCGGGACAGGGGTTAGTTCACCCCTCCACTTT. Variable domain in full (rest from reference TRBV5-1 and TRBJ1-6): KAGVTQTPRYLIKTRGQQVTLSCSPISGHRSVSWYQQTPGQGLQFLFEYFSETQRNKGNFPGRFSGRQFSNSRSEMNVSTLELGDSALYLCASRTGTGVSSPLHFGNGTRLTVT.

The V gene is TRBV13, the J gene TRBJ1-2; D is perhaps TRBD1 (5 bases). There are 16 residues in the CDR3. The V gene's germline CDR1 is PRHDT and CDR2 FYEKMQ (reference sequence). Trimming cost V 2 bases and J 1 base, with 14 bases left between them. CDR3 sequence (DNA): TGTGCCAGCAGCTTACGAGCAGGGCCCTTTAACTATGGCTACACCTTC. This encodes CASSLRAGPFNYGYTF.

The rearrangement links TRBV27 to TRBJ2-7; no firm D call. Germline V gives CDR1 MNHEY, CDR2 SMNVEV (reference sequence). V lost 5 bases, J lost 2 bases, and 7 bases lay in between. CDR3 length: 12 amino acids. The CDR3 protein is CASSPNTYEQYF. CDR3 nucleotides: TGTGCCAGCAGTCCGAACACCTACGAGCAGTACTTC.

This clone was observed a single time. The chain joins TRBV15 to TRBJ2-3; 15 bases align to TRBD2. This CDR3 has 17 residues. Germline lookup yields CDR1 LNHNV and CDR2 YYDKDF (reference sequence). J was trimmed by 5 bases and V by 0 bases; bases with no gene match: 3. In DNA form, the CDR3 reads TGTGCCACCAGCAGAGAAGGACTAGCGGGAGGGCGAGATACGCAGTATTTT. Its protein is CATSREGLAGGRDTQYF.

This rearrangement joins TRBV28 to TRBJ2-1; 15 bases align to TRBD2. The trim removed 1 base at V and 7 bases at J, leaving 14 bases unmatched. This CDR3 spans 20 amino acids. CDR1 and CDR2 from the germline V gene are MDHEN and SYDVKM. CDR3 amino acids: CASSLSPLIGLAGGPNEQFF. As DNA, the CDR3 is TGTGCCAGCAGTTTATCCCCCCTGATAGGACTAGCGGGAGGGCCGAATGAGCAGTTCTTC.